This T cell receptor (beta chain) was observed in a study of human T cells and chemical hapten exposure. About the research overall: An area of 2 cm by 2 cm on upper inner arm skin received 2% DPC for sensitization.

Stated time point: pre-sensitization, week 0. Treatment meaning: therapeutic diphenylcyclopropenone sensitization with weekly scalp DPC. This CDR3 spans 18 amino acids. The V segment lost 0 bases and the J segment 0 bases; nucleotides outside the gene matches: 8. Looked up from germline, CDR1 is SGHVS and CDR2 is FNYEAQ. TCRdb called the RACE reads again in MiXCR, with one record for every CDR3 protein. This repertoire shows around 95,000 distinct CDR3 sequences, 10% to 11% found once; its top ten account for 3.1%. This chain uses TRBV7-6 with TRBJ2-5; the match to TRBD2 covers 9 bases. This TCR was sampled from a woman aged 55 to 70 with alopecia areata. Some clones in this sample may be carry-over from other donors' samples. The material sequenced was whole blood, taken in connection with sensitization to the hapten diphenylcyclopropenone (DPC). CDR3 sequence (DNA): TGTGCCAGCAGCTTAGCTAGCGGGGGCCCAACCCACCAAGAGACCCAGTACTTC. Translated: CASSLASGGPTHQETQYF.